This T cell receptor beta chain was recovered during a study of blood T cell repertoires in COVID-19. Study as a whole: The United States, Italy and Spain supplied acute and convalescent COVID-19 samples. T cells, B-cell-depleted T cells, or PBMCs supplied cDNA or gDNA.

Source study methods: The authors estimated nucleated cell counts from reference gene primer amplification. TCRdb's copy holds only in-frame clones and misses some; the assay was immunoSEQ multiplex PCR. Clone size and the V and J calls come from that table; the DNA yielded D and trimming. Among 24,000 or so clones listed, roughly 80% were seen once. This CDR3 spans 14 amino acids. Germline loops: CDR1 MNHEY, CDR2 SMNVEV (reference sequence). Trimming cost V 5 bases and J 1 base, with 11 bases left between them. The chain uses TRBV27 and TRBJ1-1; D call uncertain. The receptor was derived from a woman at least 80 years old with acute or convalescent COVID-19. Sequencing was done on a sample of peripheral blood. The CDR3 DNA follows: TGTGCCAGCAGTCCCCCCCTCCCGAACACTGAAGCTTTCTTT. It specifies CASSPPLPNTEAFF.